There are a few counts of the clone carrying this TCR beta chain. Its specificity is not known. The CDR3 length is 12 residues. J gave up 2 bases and V 8 bases, and 2 bases lay outside the gene matches. The germline V gene has CDR1 MNHEY and CDR2 SVGAGI. This entry comes from a study of cytomegalovirus exposure and HLA in healthy donors. Overall study: From approximately 170 million T cells, an earlier analysis saw under 140 million unique TCR beta sequences.

Study-level points and caveats: In an earlier analysis, in under 700 donors, most V segments appeared productive either ~87% or ~30% of the time.

The PCR contained 60 Vbeta and 13 Jbeta primers. Here immunoSEQ multiplex PCR was the method, and the copy in TCRdb shows in-frame clones only, minus some. Of 150,000 to 180,000 clones listed, 80% are singletons. Sequenced input: PBMCs. This clonotype was obtained from a young man in good health and CMV-seropositive. This chain links TRBV6-5 with TRBJ1-2, with 7 bases that match TRBD1. CDR3 region: CASGGQNYGYTF. Written as DNA, the CDR3 is TGTGCCAGCGGGGGACAGAACTATGGCTACACCTTC.